The rows below give T cell receptor beta chains drawn from one sample of a study of T cells in Graves' hyperthyroidism and ophthalmopathy. One entry per CDR3 protein results from TCRdb running MiXCR on the multiplex PCR reads. The sample contains 500,000 to 750,000 distinct CDR3 sequences, 14% of which appear only once. The sequenced sample was blood. The receptors derive from a woman aged 18-29 years with Graves' ophthalmopathy. The CDR3 runs from the conserved cysteine through the conserved F or W. A D gene is named only where the DNA matches it firmly. Size is omitted from some rows. Given values are once, few, many or a class for expanded clones.

TRBJ2-5 | NA | TRBD2 | TRBV20-1 | CSAPGLARETQYF | TGCAGTGCTCCAGGACTAGCGAGAGAGACCCAGTACTTC
TRBJ2-5 | many | NA | TRBV2 | CASSGETQYF | TGTGCCAGCAGTGGAGAGACCCAGTACTTC
TRBJ2-6 | many | NA | TRBV7-9 | CASSPAGLKGSGANVLTF | TGTGCCAGCAGCCCGGCCGGGTTAAAAGGCTCTGGGGCCAACGTCCTGACTTTC
TRBJ2-1 | many | TRBD2 | TRBV24-1 | CATSDRTSGRAGGYNEQFF | TGTGCCACCAGTGATAGGACTAGCGGGAGGGCCGGTGGTTACAATGAGCAGTTCTTC
TRBJ2-5 | NA | TRBD1 | TRBV4-1 | CASSQAEQGGGQETQYF | TGCGCCAGCAGCCAAGCGGAACAGGGGGGCGGCCAAGAGACCCAGTACTTC
TRBJ2-1 | many | NA | TRBV7-9 | CASSPLKHGSYNEQFF | TGTGCCAGCAGCCCACTCAAACACGGATCCTACAATGAGCAGTTCTTC
TRBJ2-3 | many | NA | TRBV7-2 | CASSLVEGGAQYF | TGTGCCAGCAGCTTAGTCGAGGGGGGGGCGCAGTATTTT
TRBJ2-5 | many | NA | TRBV9 | CASSVAGSHQETQYF | TGTGCCAGCAGCGTGGCGGGAAGTCACCAAGAGACCCAGTACTTC
TRBJ2-6 | few | TRBD2 | TRBV4-1 | CASSQDHERDFSGANVLTF | TGCGCCAGCAGCCAAGATCACGAGCGGGACTTCTCTGGGGCCAACGTCCTGACTTTC
TRBJ2-2 | few | NA | TRBV7-7 | CASIQGGLNTGELFF | TGTGCTAGCATCCAAGGGGGATTGAACACCGGGGAGCTGTTTTTT
TRBJ2-1 | NA | TRBD2 | TRBV5-1 | CASSLAGRDHQEQFF | TGCGCCAGCAGCTTGGCCGGGAGGGATCATCAGGAGCAGTTCTTC
TRBJ1-5 | many | NA | TRBV11-2 | CASSLGRNPTNQPQHF | TGTGCCAGCAGCTTAGGCAGGAACCCGACTAATCAGCCCCAGCATTTT
TRBJ2-7 | many | NA | TRBV20-1 | CSARRDSTYEQYF | TGCAGTGCTAGACGGGACTCCACATACGAGCAGTACTTC
TRBJ1-5 | many | TRBD1 | TRBV2 | CASTGQINQPQHF | TGTGCCAGCACGGGACAGATAAATCAGCCCCAGCATTTT
TRBJ2-1 | many | NA | TRBV12-3/TRBV12-4 | CASSLVQGNEQFF | TGTGCCAGCAGTTTGGTCCAGGGGAATGAGCAGTTCTTC
TRBJ1-5 | NA | NA | TRBV20-1 | CSAIRQFGGQPQHF | TGCAGTGCTATACGACAGTTTGGTGGCCAGCCCCAGCATTTT
TRBJ2-7 | many | NA | TRBV9 | CASSAEGEEGRYEQYF | TGTGCCAGCAGCGCCGAAGGGGAGGAGGGAAGGTACGAGCAGTACTTC
TRBJ2-3 | few | TRBD2 | TRBV4-3 | CASSQDGASGRVDESTDTQYF | TGCGCCAGCAGCCAAGATGGGGCTAGCGGGAGGGTCGACGAAAGCACAGATACGCAGTATTTT
TRBJ1-1 | NA | TRBD1 | TRBV5-4 | CASSQDWDSRIEAFF | TGCGCCAGCAGCCAAGACTGGGACAGCCGTATTGAAGCTTTCTTT
TRBJ1-4 | NA | TRBD1 | TRBV2 | CASSPGQGRGLNEKLFF | TGTGCCAGCAGCCCCGGACAGGGAAGGGGGCTAAATGAAAAACTGTTTTTT
TRBJ2-7 | many | NA | TRBV28 | CASSFARTKRSYEQYF | TGTGCCAGCAGTTTCGCGCGGACAAAAAGGTCCTACGAGCAGTACTTC
TRBJ2-7 | many | TRBD2 | TRBV6-1 | CASSAGGLTYEQYF | TGTGCCAGCAGTGCGGGGGGGTTAACCTACGAGCAGTACTTC
TRBJ2-2 | many | NA | TRBV7-3 | CASSLTPTGELFF | TGTGCCAGCAGCTTAACCCCCACCGGGGAGCTGTTTTTT
TRBJ1-4 | many | NA | TRBV30 | CAWVSAQEINEKLFF | TGTGCCTGGGTTTCAGCTCAGGAGATTAATGAAAAACTGTTTTTT
TRBJ2-7 | many | NA | TRBV9 | CASSARTSGSYYEQYF | TGTGCCAGCAGCGCTCGGACCTCAGGGAGTTACTACGAGCAGTACTTC
TRBJ2-3 | many | TRBD1 | TRBV2 | CASSEEQGRTDTQYF | TGTGCCAGCAGTGAAGAACAGGGGCGCACAGATACGCAGTATTTT
TRBJ2-5 | few | NA | TRBV7-9 | CASRRDPGETQYF | TGTGCCAGCAGGCGGGACCCCGGAGAGACCCAGTACTTC
TRBJ2-1 | many | NA | TRBV28 | CASRLGTSLSYNEQFF | TGTGCCAGCAGACTAGGAACTAGCCTCTCCTACAATGAGCAGTTCTTC
TRBJ2-5 | many | TRBD2 | TRBV18 | CASSPSVSGTLETQYF | TGTGCCAGCTCACCGTCCGTTAGCGGGACCCTTGAGACCCAGTACTTC
TRBJ1-6 | few | TRBD1 | TRBV5-6 | CASSLDRGRNSPLHF | TGTGCCAGCAGCTTGGACAGGGGTAGGAACTCACCCCTCCACTTT
TRBJ1-1 | many | NA | TRBV2 | CASSDARKEAFF | TGTGCCAGCAGTGACGCCAGGAAAGAAGCTTTCTTT
TRBJ1-4 | many | NA | TRBV3-1 | CASSHIGEKLFF | TGTGCCAGCAGCCATATAGGGGAGAAACTGTTTTTT
TRBJ2-6 | many | NA | TRBV5-1 | CASSLGSSGANVLTF | TGCGCCAGCAGCCTGGGGTCTTCTGGGGCCAACGTCCTGACTTTC
TRBJ1-5 | NA | NA | TRBV27 | CASSYNRNSNQPQHF | TGTGCCAGCAGCTATAACAGGAACTCAAATCAGCCCCAGCATTTT
TRBJ2-7 | NA | NA | TRBV9 | CASSLMDRERNEQYF | TGTGCCAGCAGCCTTATGGACCGGGAGAGGAACGAGCAGTACTTC
TRBJ1-3 | few | NA | TRBV27 | CASSLDAGNTIYF | TGTGCCAGCAGTTTGGATGCTGGAAACACCATATATTTT
TRBJ2-3 | NA | NA | TRBV19 | CASSKRNEDTQYF | TGTGCCAGTAGCAAACGCAATGAGGATACGCAGTATTTT
TRBJ2-7 | NA | TRBD1 | TRBV4-1 | CASSPDRGKGYEQYF | TGCGCCAGCAGCCCAGACAGGGGAAAGGGCTACGAGCAGTACTTC
TRBJ2-7 | many | NA | TRBV9 | CASSLDAEGSYEQYF | TGTGCCAGCAGCCTTGACGCGGAGGGGTCCTACGAGCAGTACTTC
TRBJ1-4 | once | TRBD1 | TRBV28 | CASSSPSPGQGTEKLFF | TGTGCCAGCAGTTCCCCCTCTCCGGGACAGGGTACTGAAAAACTGTTTTTT
TRBJ2-2 | few | NA | TRBV27 | CASSLRPGNTGELFF | TGTGCCAGCAGCCTCCGGCCGGGGAACACCGGGGAGCTGTTTTTT
TRBJ2-1 | many | TRBD2 | TRBV7-8 | CASSLARRESSYNEQFF | TGTGCCAGCAGCTTAGCGCGGCGGGAGAGCTCCTACAATGAGCAGTTCTTC
TRBJ1-1 | few | TRBD1 | TRBV9 | CASSPGQPMNTEAFF | TGTGCCAGCAGCCCGGGACAGCCCATGAACACTGAAGCTTTCTTT
TRBJ2-4 | NA | TRBD2 | TRBV5-6 | CASSRRGGKNIQYF | TGTGCCAGCAGCCGTCGGGGGGGCAAAAACATTCAGTACTTC
TRBJ1-2 | many | NA | TRBV7-2 | CASSQDGGTSNYGYTF | TGTGCCAGCAGCCAGGACGGAGGAACCTCTAACTATGGCTACACCTTC
TRBJ2-1 | many | TRBD1 | TRBV6-1 | CASSHGQEGNEQFF | TGTGCCAGCAGCCACGGACAGGAAGGGAATGAGCAGTTCTTC
TRBJ1-5 | many | NA | TRBV27 | CASSSDGRSNQPQHF | TGTGCCAGCAGTTCCGACGGCCGAAGCAATCAGCCCCAGCATTTT
TRBJ2-2 | NA | TRBD2 | TRBV9 | CASSISTSGRANTGELFF | TGTGCCAGCAGCATCTCGACTAGCGGGAGAGCGAACACCGGGGAGCTGTTTTTT
TRBJ1-2 | NA | NA | TRBV6-2/TRBV6-3 | CASSYAGGPDGYTF | TGTGCCAGCAGTTACGCCGGGGGCCCCGATGGCTACACCTTC
TRBJ1-4 | NA | TRBD1 | TRBV5-1 | CASSAHRGLNEKLFF | TGCGCCAGCAGCGCCCACAGGGGGCTTAATGAAAAACTGTTTTTT
TRBJ2-1 | many | NA | TRBV30 | CAWRGSISTREQFF | TGTGCCTGGAGGGGCTCGATATCTACAAGAGAGCAGTTCTTC
TRBJ2-1 | many | TRBD2 | TRBV2 | CASSFRLAEVSYNEQFF | TGTGCCAGCAGTTTTAGACTAGCGGAGGTCTCCTACAATGAGCAGTTCTTC
TRBJ1-4 | few | NA | TRBV7-9 | CASSRAPGGEKLFF | TGTGCCAGCAGCCGGGCCCCAGGTGGAGAAAAACTGTTTTTT
TRBJ1-6 | many | NA | TRBV27 | CASSLTEYNSPLHF | TGTGCCAGCAGTTTGACAGAGTATAATTCACCCCTCCACTTT
TRBJ2-3 | many | NA | TRBV9 | CASSSPQGLTDTQYF | TGTGCCAGCAGCTCCCCTCAGGGGCTCACAGATACGCAGTATTTT